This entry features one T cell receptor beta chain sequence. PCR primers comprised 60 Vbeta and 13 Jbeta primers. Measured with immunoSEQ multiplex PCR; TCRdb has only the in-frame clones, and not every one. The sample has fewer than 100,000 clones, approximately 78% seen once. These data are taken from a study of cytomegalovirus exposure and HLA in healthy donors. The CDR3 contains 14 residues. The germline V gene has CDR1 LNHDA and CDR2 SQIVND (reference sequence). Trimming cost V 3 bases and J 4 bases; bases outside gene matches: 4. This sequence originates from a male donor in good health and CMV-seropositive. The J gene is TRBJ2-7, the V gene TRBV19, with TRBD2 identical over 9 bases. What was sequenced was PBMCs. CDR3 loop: CASSISSGSYEQYF. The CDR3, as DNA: TGTGCCAGTAGTATTAGTAGCGGGAGTTACGAGCAGTACTTC.